Below, 32 T cell receptor beta chains from the same sample are listed, as sequenced in a study of T cell responses to AZD1222 COVID-19 vaccine. The protocol was immunoSEQ multiplex PCR, while the TCRdb copy is restricted to in-frame clones and leaves out a portion. The repertoire holds around 150,000 clones, 88% seen once, with approximately 4.5% in the top ten. Sample: peripheral blood, taken 28 days after the second AZD1222 dose. The origin of the receptors is an adult who received the AZD1222 COVID-19 vaccine.

This clone was seen a single time. The chain has TRBV4-1 and TRBJ1-3; D ambiguous. This CDR3 contains 17 residues. The V end lost 1 base, the J end lost 0 bases, and 13 bases lay between the germline ends. Germline V gene data show CDR1 as MGHRA and CDR2 as YSYEKL. CDR3 protein: CASSQVLQVYSGNTIYF. In DNA, the CDR3 is TGCGCCAGCAGCCAAGTTTTGCAGGTTTACTCTGGAAACACCATATATTTT.

The chain carries TRBV7-9 and TRBJ1-2, with TRBD1 matching over 7 bases. With 3 bases clipped from V and 8 bases from J, the junction kept 3 bases outside the gene matches. There are 12 residues in the CDR3. Germline lookup yields CDR1 SEHNR and CDR2 FQNEAQ (reference sequence). The CDR3 coding sequence is TGTGCCAGCAGCTTGACAGGGCAAGGCTACACCTTC. It specifies CASSLTGQGYTF.

This chain uses TRBV5-1 with TRBJ2-2; 8 positions match TRBD1. Germline trimming cut 10 bases from V and 1 base from J; bases unmatched to any gene: 9. The CDR3 has 15 amino acids. Per germline, CDR1 SGHRS and CDR2 YFSETQ. The CDR3 bases are TGCGCCGTACAAACCGGGACAGGGAACACCGGGGAGCTGTTTTTT. It is translated as CAVQTGTGNTGELFF.

The gene calls are TRBV20-1 and TRBJ2-1; 10 bases fit TRBD1. This CDR3 region has 17 residues. V lost 3 bases and J lost 2; bases outside the gene matches: 10. CDR1 DFQATT and CDR2 SNEGSKA come from the germline V gene (reference sequence). CDR3: CSASFRTGGSAYNEQFF. The CDR3 nucleotides are TGCAGTGCTAGTTTCCGGACAGGGGGGAGCGCCTACAATGAGCAGTTCTTC.

This clone came up once. The chain combines TRBV20-1 with TRBJ1-1; D uncertain. The CDR3 extends over 10 amino acids. Germline V CDR1 and CDR2: DFQATT, SNEGSKA (reference sequence). Trimming took off 6 bases at V and 7 bases at J, with 9 bases between the two ends. In nucleotides, the CDR3 is TGCAGTGCCCCCGGTGTTGAAGCTTTCTTT. Residues: CSAPGVEAFF.

V usage is TRBV6-5 and J usage is TRBJ1-1, with D perhaps TRBD1 (6 bases). This CDR3 region has 15 residues. The ends were cut back, 7 bases at V and 0 bases at J, with 15 bases in the middle. Germline lookup yields CDR1 MNHEY and CDR2 SVGAGI. Here the CDR3 DNA reads TGTGCCAGCACCGCAGGGGATGTAGTGAACACTGAAGCTTTCTTT. Translating it yields CASTAGDVVNTEAFF.

The rearrangement uses TRBV3-1 (or the pseudogene TRBV3-2) and TRBJ1-6; D unresolved. V lost 4 bases to trimming and J lost 10 bases, with 11 bases between them. Germline CDR1 LGHDT, CDR2 YNNKEL (reference sequence). The CDR3 contains 13 residues. The CDR3 region is CASSPFVESPLHF. The CDR3 region has the DNA TGTGCCAGCAGCCCCTTCGTAGAATCACCCCTCCACTTT.

This rearrangement joins TRBV4-3 to TRBJ1-1; 9 nucleotides align to TRBD1. The J segment lost 5 bases and the V segment lost 0 bases, leaving 4 bases of the junction unmatched. The CDR3 is 15 residues long. Germline CDR1 and CDR2: LGHNA and YSLEER. The DNA of the CDR3 is TGCGCCAGCAGCCAAGATCCACAGGGGGCGACTGAAGCTTTCTTT. This gives the protein CASSQDPQGATEAFF.

The rearrangement joins TRBV6-5 to TRBJ2-7; TRBD1 matches 7 bases. The V gene's germline CDR1 is MNHEY and CDR2 SVGAGI. This CDR3 is built from 15 residues. J gave up 1 base and V 4 bases, and 7 bases lay outside the gene matches. CDR3 protein: CASSSAGGLSYEQYF. CDR3 sequence (DNA): TGTGCCAGCAGTTCGGCAGGGGGTCTGTCCTACGAGCAGTACTTC.

The rearrangement uses TRBV7-2 and TRBJ1-2, with 11 bases matching TRBD1. CDR3 length: 18 residues. V gave up 5 bases and J gave up 8 bases; unmatched junction bases: 19. Germline-derived CDR1 and CDR2 are SGHTA and FQGNSA. The CDR3 coding sequence is TGTGCCAGCAGCCATCCCAGGACAGGGGGCATCGGAGCAGAGGGCTACACCTTC. The encoded protein is CASSHPRTGGIGAEGYTF.

The V call is TRBV4-1, the J call TRBJ1-6, with D tentatively TRBD1 (5 bases). The germline V gene has CDR1 MGHRA and CDR2 YSYEKL. Trimming left V 4 bases short and J 4 bases short, with 23 bases between. The CDR3 runs to 19 residues. In nucleotides, the CDR3 is TGCGCCAGCAGCCCCCCCCAGGCAGGGCGGGGTACTTATAATTCACCCCTCCACTTT. It encodes CASSPPQAGRGTYNSPLHF.

In this sample, this clone turned up once. This chain joins TRBV20-1 and TRBJ1-3, with unresolved D. The CDR3 contains 12 residues. Deletions cut 3 bases from V and 4 bases from J, with 7 bases between. The germline V gene has CDR1 DFQATT and CDR2 SNEGSKA (reference sequence). The CDR3 protein is CSASFRGNTIYF. The DNA of the CDR3 is TGCAGTGCTAGTTTTCGGGGAAACACCATATATTTT.

This clone was counted a single time. The chain uses TRBV5-1 and TRBJ1-2, with a weak D call TRBD1 (5 bases). This CDR3 is built from 14 residues. The V and J ends lost 4 bases and 2 bases respectively, with 12 bases between them. Looked up from germline, CDR1 is SGHRS and CDR2 is YFSETQ. CDR3: CASSPRDVNYGYTF. CDR3 in DNA: TGCGCCAGCAGCCCCCGGGACGTGAACTATGGCTACACCTTC.

The chain carries TRBV4-1 and TRBJ1-1; D call uncertain. The CDR3 contains 15 residues. CDR1 MGHRA and CDR2 YSYEKL come from the germline V gene. Trimming removed 4 bases from V and 2 bases from J, with 14 bases in between. Written as DNA, the CDR3 is TGCGCCAGCAGCCCTCCAACAGCCTTCAACACTGAAGCTTTCTTT. It codes for CASSPPTAFNTEAFF.

The chain employs TRBV5-4 and TRBJ2-1; TRBD2 matches at 7 bases. The ends lost 0 bases at V and 5 bases at J; junction bases unmatched: 5. Looked up from germline, CDR1 is SGHNT and CDR2 is YYREEE (reference sequence). CDR3 size: 15 residues. CDR3 sequence (DNA): TGTGCCAGCAGCTTGGACGGGGGGTTCAACAATGAGCAGTTCTTC. This codes for CASSLDGGFNNEQFF.

This clone was observed a few times. V is TRBV27 and J is TRBJ1-6, with D possibly TRBD1 on 5 matching bases. Trimming left V 7 bases short and J 1 base short, with 14 bases between. CDR3 length: 16 amino acids. CDR1 is MNHEY, CDR2 SMNVEV, per germline (reference sequence). Written as DNA, the CDR3 is TGTGCCAGCACGCGACTGGGGGAATCCTATAATTCACCCCTCCACTTT. Its protein is CASTRLGESYNSPLHF.

This sequence joins TRBV9 and TRBJ2-7; D gene unclear. The germline V gene has CDR1 SGDLS and CDR2 YYNGEE. The CDR3 spans 14 residues. V lost 5 bases and J 0 bases, leaving 12 bases between the germline ends. CDR3: CASSALQSSYEQYF. The CDR3 nucleotides are TGTGCCAGCAGTGCACTGCAGAGCTCCTACGAGCAGTACTTC.

The chain joins TRBV9 to TRBJ2-1, with D possibly matching TRBD1 (6 bases). This CDR3 spans 20 amino acids. Germline CDR1 and CDR2: SGDLS and YYNGEE. With 0 bases removed from V and 1 base from J, the gap between germline ends came to 23 bases. The CDR3 nucleotides read TGTGCCAGCAGCGTAGCGTATGCTCCGACAGGCGTTACATCCTACAATGAGCAGTTCTTC. Protein: CASSVAYAPTGVTSYNEQFF. Looking up the rest from reference TRBV9 and TRBJ2-1 gives the full variable domain: DSGVTQTPKHLITATGQRVTLRCSPRSGDLSVYWYQQSLDQGLQFLIQYYNGEERAKGNILERFSAQQFPDLHSELNLSSLELGDSALYFCASSVAYAPTGVTSYNEQFFGPGTRLTVL.

The chain employs TRBV27 and TRBJ2-2; D unclear. V dropped 7 bases and J dropped 1 base, with 7 bases sitting between them. Germline CDR1 MNHEY, CDR2 SMNVEV (reference sequence). CDR3 length: 13 amino acids. CDR3 sequence reads: CASTAWNTGELFF. The CDR3 coding sequence is TGTGCCAGCACCGCGTGGAACACCGGGGAGCTGTTTTTT.

This chain connects TRBV5-1 to TRBJ2-3; D unclear. Trimming removed 0 bases at V and 5 bases at J, with 13 bases between. The CDR3 length is 15 residues. Germline-derived CDR1 and CDR2 are SGHRS and YFSETQ. The CDR3 DNA sequence: TGCGCCAGCAGCTTGGCCTTCCCTTTAAGAGATACGCAGTATTTT. Amino acids: CASSLAFPLRDTQYF.

As DNA, the CDR3 is TGTGCCAGCAGTGAAAAACCTTCACCCCTCCACTTT. Protein product: CASSEKPSPLHF. The V and J genes are TRBV6-1 and TRBJ1-6; no clear D gene. Germline CDR1 reads MNHNS; CDR2 reads SASEGT. This CDR3 comprises 12 residues. Trimming removed 2 bases from V and 9 bases from J, with 5 bases in between.

This clone was seen only a few times. The rearrangement joins TRBV7-2 to TRBJ2-1, with D perhaps TRBD1 or TRBD2 (5 bases each). V shed 3 bases and J shed 14 bases, with 17 bases lying between them. The germline CDR1 and CDR2 sequences are SGHTA and FQGNSA. The CDR3 length is 13 residues. The CDR3 loop is CASSLDFRGRKFF. CDR3 coding DNA: TGTGCCAGCAGCTTGGATTTCCGGGGCCGGAAGTTCTTC. Looking up the rest from reference TRBV7-2 and TRBJ2-1 gives the full variable domain: GAGVSQSPSNKVTEKGKDVELRCDPISGHTALYWYRQSLGQGLEFLIYFQGNSAPDKSGLPSDRFSAERTGGSVSTLTIQRTQQEDSAVYLCASSLDFRGRKFFGPGTRLTVL.

V is TRBV6-5 and J is TRBJ2-7; TRBD1 matches 7 bases. Germline V gives CDR1 MNHEY, CDR2 SVGAGI. With V trimmed by 6 bases and J by 3 bases, 8 bases remained unmatched. The CDR3 is made up of 14 amino acids. The CDR3 nucleotides read TGTGCCAGCAGACCTGGACAGGACCACTACGAGCAGTACTTC. Its translation is CASRPGQDHYEQYF.

V is TRBV5-4 and J is TRBJ1-1; D is unclear. The V end lost 0 bases, the J end lost 2 bases, and 5 bases lay between the germline ends. Germline CDR1 and CDR2: SGHNT and YYREEE (reference sequence). The CDR3 runs to 13 residues. DNA of the CDR3: TGTGCCAGCAGCTTGGGCAGCAACACTGAAGCTTTCTTT. Translating gives CASSLGSNTEAFF.

The V gene is TRBV6-1, the J gene TRBJ2-1; possible D gene TRBD1, 5 bases. The CDR3 consists of 13 residues. Germline CDR1 is MNHNS and CDR2 is SASEGT. The germline V and J ends were trimmed by 2 bases and 9 bases, with 11 bases remaining between them. CDR3 sequence (DNA): TGTGCCAGCAGTGAAAACCCCAGGGCTGAGCAGTTCTTC. Translated, it gives CASSENPRAEQFF.

Worth noting for this clone: The sample contains more than one DNA sequence encoding this CDR3. The CDR3 protein is CASSPSRETQYF. The DNA of the CDR3 is TGCGCCAGCAGCCCGTCAAGGGAGACCCAGTACTTC. This chain links TRBV5-1 with TRBJ2-5; D is uncertain. Germline CDR1 SGHRS, CDR2 YFSETQ. CDR3 length: 12 residues. V lost 4 bases and J 5 bases, leaving 9 bases between the germline ends.

CDR3 sequence: CASSLLPISNEQFF. CDR3 sequence (DNA): TGTGCCAGCAGCTTATTACCTATCTCCAATGAGCAGTTCTTC. The rearrangement links TRBV5-8 to TRBJ2-1; D uncertain. The CDR3 runs to 14 residues. Looked up from germline, CDR1 is SGHTS and CDR2 is YDEGEE. The V and J ends lost 2 bases and 6 bases respectively, with 12 bases between them.

The chain has TRBV23-1 and TRBJ2-1; D not resolved. TRBV23-1 qualifies as an ORF whose function is uncertain. CDR3 length equals 8 residues. Trimming stripped 5 bases from V and 14 bases from J, with 4 bases between. CDR3 amino acids: CASSSKFF. DNA of the CDR3: TGCGCCAGCAGTTCTAAGTTCTTC.

The V gene is TRBV2, the J gene TRBJ1-2; a possible D gene is TRBD1 (6 bases). This CDR3 comprises 13 residues. Germline loops: CDR1 SNHLY, CDR2 FYNNEI. Trimming removed 3 bases from V and 4 bases from J, with 9 bases in between. CDR3: CASSDRGSYGYTF. The CDR3 nucleotides are TGTGCCAGCAGTGACAGGGGATCCTATGGCTACACCTTC.

The chain employs TRBV6-6 and TRBJ1-2, with D possibly being TRBD1 (6 bases). CDR3 length: 15 residues. Trimming stripped 0 bases from V and 4 bases from J, with 12 bases between. The germline V gene has CDR1 MNHNY and CDR2 SVGAGI (reference sequence). CDR3 protein: CASSYSDSSGYGYTF. The CDR3 bases are TGTGCCAGCAGTTACTCGGACAGTTCAGGCTATGGCTACACCTTC.

In its sample, this clone was seen once. This chain joins TRBV29-1 and TRBJ1-2, with 8 bases lining up with TRBD1. Germline V CDR1 and CDR2: SQVTM, ANQGSEA. The CDR3 runs 12 residues. Unmatched junction bases numbered 3, after V lost 3 bases and J lost 6 bases. The CDR3 reads CSVDRGHDGYTF. In nucleotides, the CDR3 is TGCAGCGTTGACAGGGGGCACGATGGCTACACCTTC.

The gene calls are TRBV18 and TRBJ2-3; weak D call: TRBD1 (6 bases). The V and J ends lost 3 bases and 1 base respectively, with 14 bases between them. The CDR3 covers 16 residues. Germline V gene data show CDR1 as KGHSH and CDR2 as LQKENI. CDR3 loop: CASSPGYRVGTDTQYF. The CDR3 bases are TGTGCCAGCTCACCCGGGTACAGGGTGGGCACAGATACGCAGTATTTT.